This T cell receptor beta chain stems from a study of T cells in Graves' hyperthyroidism and ophthalmopathy. This clonotype was detected ten times or more. Amplified TCR beta CDR3 regions derived from RNA transcripts. A first-round RT-PCR of the TCR CDR3 used the HTBI primer set. TCRdb used MiXCR to reprocess the multiplex PCR reads, holding one entry per CDR3 protein. The sample carries some 400,000 distinct CDR3 sequences, approximately 14% recorded once. This CDR3 has 20 residues. V trimming: 5 bases; J trimming: 9 bases; junction bases outside the gene matches: 30. In germline, CDR1 is SNHLY, CDR2 FYNNEI. Hyperthyroidism was newly diagnosed in patients aged 18 to 65 (duration under 2 months).

The J gene is TRBJ2-7, the V gene TRBV2; 8 nucleotides line up with TRBD1. Material for sequencing was blood. The clonotype comes from a woman in her sixties or seventies with Graves' hyperthyroidism. The CDR3 region is CASSRLRGTGGSQPKPGQYF. The CDR3 DNA reads TGTGCCAGCAGTCGCCTCCGAGGGACAGGTGGAAGCCAGCCAAAACCCGGGCAGTACTTC. Looking up the rest from reference TRBV2 and TRBJ2-7 gives the full variable domain: EPEVTQTPSHQVTQMGQEVILRCVPISNHLYFYWYRQILGQKVEFLVSFYNNEISEKSEIFDDQFSVERPDGSNFTLKIRSTKLEDSAMYFCASSRLRGTGGSQPKPGQYFGPGTRLTVT.